This is a list of T cell receptor beta chains from one sample in a study of OX40 agonist ivuxolimab in advanced cancers. The data were produced by immunoSEQ multiplex PCR, yet TCRdb's version contains in-frame clones alone and is incomplete. The table lists roughly 26,000 clones, 88% of them singletons. The sequencing used CD4+ or CD8+ T cells sorted from blood, collected in a trial of the OX40 agonist ivuxolimab. Every receptor here comes from an adult with an advanced solid tumor such as melanoma, head and neck, liver or kidney cancer. Each CDR3 is given with its conserved first and last residue. The D gene is left open where the match is weak. The size field is filled for only some rows; it gives once, few, many or a size class.

>once|TRBJ2-2|TRBV6-1|TRBD2
CASTKTSGDTGELFF
TGTGCCAGCACGAAGACTAGCGGAGACACCGGGGAGCTGTTTTTT
>NA|TRBJ2-5|TRBV29-1|TRBD2
CSVELAVQETQYF
TGCAGCGTTGAACTAGCGGTCCAAGAGACCCAGTACTTC
>NA|TRBJ1-1|TRBV28|TRBD1
CASSPGGRFAHTEAFF
TGTGCCAGCAGTCCAGGGGGCAGATTCGCGCACACTGAAGCTTTCTTT
>NA|TRBJ2-7|TRBV6-5|NA
CASSYSAGNPYEQYF
TGTGCCAGCAGTTACTCGGCGGGTAACCCCTACGAGCAGTACTTC
>NA|TRBJ2-2|TRBV6-5|NA
CASSFTGTGELFF
TGTGCCAGCAGCTTCACAGGCACCGGGGAGCTGTTTTTT
>NA|TRBJ2-3|TRBV6-4|TRBD1
CASSEQGEGTDTQYF
TGTGCCAGCAGTGAACAGGGGGAAGGCACAGATACGCAGTATTTT
>NA|TRBJ2-5|TRBV2|NA
CASILSGSPGTQYF
TGTGCCAGCATCCTAAGTGGGAGCCCGGGCACCCAGTACTTC
>NA|TRBJ1-3|TRBV12-2|NA
CASRAQSTGGVSRNTIYF
TGTGCAAGTCGCGCCCAGTCGACAGGGGGCGTCAGTAGAAACACCATATATTTT
>NA|TRBJ2-7|TRBV4-3|TRBD2
CASSQGAGTYEQYF
TGCGCCAGCAGCCAAGGAGCGGGGACCTACGAGCAGTACTTC
>NA|TRBJ1-1|TRBV4-3|TRBD1
CASSPRQGADEAFF
TGCGCCAGCAGCCCCCGACAGGGGGCGGATGAAGCTTTCTTT
>NA|TRBJ1-6|TRBV27|NA
CASSLWASGGVSPLHF
TGTGCCAGCAGTTTATGGGCGTCCGGCGGTGTTTCACCCCTCCACTTT
>NA|TRBJ2-3|TRBV14|TRBD1
CASSHPTSRDRGIDTQYF
TGTGCCAGCAGCCACCCAACTTCCCGGGACAGGGGGATAGATACGCAGTATTTT
>NA|TRBJ2-5|TRBV7-3|TRBD2
CASAQSGVETQYF
TGTGCCAGCGCTCAAAGCGGGGTGGAGACCCAGTACTTC
>once|TRBJ2-7|TRBV6-5|NA
CASSYSADSYEQYF
TGTGCCAGCAGTTACTCTGCAGACTCCTACGAGCAGTACTTC
>NA|TRBJ2-7|TRBV7-6|TRBD1
CASSLAGQGYEQYF
TGTGCCAGCAGCTTAGCCGGACAGGGCTACGAGCAGTACTTC
>NA|TRBJ2-7|TRBV4-1|NA
CASSQEGQGTGEQYF
TGCGCCAGCAGCCAAGAGGGGCAGGGGACTGGAGAGCAGTACTTC
>NA|TRBJ1-2|TRBV13|NA
CASSSRIAITNYGYTF
TGTGCCAGCAGCTCCCGGATAGCAATAACTAACTATGGCTACACCTTC
>NA|TRBJ2-3|TRBV9|TRBD2
CASSAGTSGTDTQYF
TGTGCCAGCAGCGCAGGGACTAGCGGCACAGATACGCAGTATTTT
>NA|TRBJ2-1|TRBV7-2|TRBD2
CASSPTPTTSGGLYNEQFF
TGTGCCAGCAGCCCGACGCCGACGACTAGCGGAGGCTTATACAATGAGCAGTTCTTC
>NA|TRBJ1-2|TRBV19|NA
CASSAGPADYGYTF
TGTGCCAGTAGTGCGGGTCCAGCAGACTATGGCTACACCTTC
>NA|TRBJ2-3|TRBV9|NA
CASSVFGSKDTQYF
TGTGCCAGCAGCGTCTTCGGGAGTAAGGATACGCAGTATTTT
>NA|TRBJ2-4|TRBV7-3|TRBD2
CASSPQRGGENIQYF
TGTGCCAGCAGCCCGCAGCGGGGAGGGGAAAACATTCAGTACTTC
>NA|TRBJ1-2|TRBV7-9|TRBD1
CASSLAGSGGDYGYTF
TGTGCCAGCAGCTTAGCAGGTTCAGGGGGCGACTATGGCTACACCTTC
>once|TRBJ2-3|TRBV27|NA
CASTLVGPSTDTQYF
TGTGCCAGCACCTTGGTGGGACCTAGCACAGATACGCAGTATTTT
>NA|TRBJ2-7|TRBV5-1|NA
CASSFHLDPSYEQYF
TGCGCCAGCAGCTTTCATCTGGACCCGTCCTACGAGCAGTACTTC